Listed here are 21 T cell receptor beta chains from one sample, sequenced in a study of CD8 T cells in ankylosing spondylitis. A single record per CDR3 protein comes from TCRdb applying MiXCR to the 5' RACE reads. In the table there are some 240,000 distinct CDR3 sequences, roughly 8.6% of which are singletons. Sequenced sample: blood, either unsorted or a sorted T cell fraction (not recorded which). Every receptor here comes from a male donor with ankylosing spondylitis or in good health (not recorded which).

This clonotype showed up just a few times. This chain connects TRBV6-2 or TRBV6-3 to TRBJ2-7, with no clear D. Germline CDR1 and CDR2: MNHEY and SVGEGT. V was pared by 7 bases and J by 6 bases, with 25 bases between. The CDR3 consists of 16 residues. The CDR3 DNA reads as TGTGCCAGCAACCCCCGGTTCGACTCCATTCGTAGCGAGCAGTACTTC. Residues: CASNPRFDSIRSEQYF.

This clonotype occurred many times. The chain links TRBV5-1 to TRBJ1-1; 11 bases agree with TRBD1. CDR1 and CDR2 (germline): SGHRS, YFSETQ. The CDR3 covers 15 residues. V was clipped by 3 bases and J by 8 bases; unmatched bases: 9. The CDR3 loop is CASSWGLDRGPEAFF. The CDR3 coding sequence is TGCGCCAGCAGCTGGGGACTGGACAGGGGGCCCGAAGCTTTCTTT.

This rearrangement joins TRBV25-1 to TRBJ2-5, with 10 nucleotides matching TRBD2. V lost 5 bases to trimming and J lost 5 bases; unmatched junction nucleotides: 8. CDR3 length equals 15 residues. CDR1 is MGHDK and CDR2 is SYGVNS in the germline V gene. CDR3 in DNA: TGTGCCAGCAGTTTGAGGACTAGCGGTAGGGAGACCCAGTACTTC. This translates into CASSLRTSGRETQYF.

This clonotype was observed a handful of times. This sequence joins TRBV12-3 or TRBV12-4 and TRBJ1-5, with D perhaps TRBD1 (6 bases). The CDR3 runs to 15 residues. V was pared by 2 bases and J by 1 base, with 9 bases between. In DNA, the CDR3 is TGTGCCAGCAGTTTAACACAGGGAAGCAATCAGCCCCAGCATTTT. Translated, it gives CASSLTQGSNQPQHF.

This clonotype was seen a handful of times. The V gene is TRBV14, the J gene TRBJ1-1; D is uncertain. The length of the CDR3 is 13 residues. V lost 1 base and J 6 bases, leaving 9 bases between the germline ends. CDR1 SGHDN and CDR2 FVKESK come from the germline V gene. As DNA, the CDR3 is TGTGCCAGCAGCCAAGTCGAGGGTCCTGAAGCTTTCTTT. It specifies CASSQVEGPEAFF.

This clonotype was detected many times. The gene calls are TRBV29-1 and TRBJ2-5; 10 nucleotides line up with TRBD1. Germline CDR1 is SQVTM and CDR2 is ANQGSEA. The CDR3 extends over 13 amino acids. The junction had 4 bases not matched to a gene; V was cut back by 7 bases and J by 2 bases. The CDR3 sequence is CSARQGAQETQYF. CDR3 in DNA: TGCAGCGCCAGACAGGGGGCACAAGAGACCCAGTACTTC.

The chain couples TRBV5-1 to TRBJ2-3, with TRBD1 matching 9 bases. CDR3 length: 14 residues. The V and J ends lost 4 bases and 3 bases, in that order; junction bases with no gene match: 3. CDR1 SGHRS and CDR2 YFSETQ come from the germline V gene. The CDR3 is CASSEDRGTDTQYF. The CDR3 bases are TGCGCCAGCAGCGAGGACAGGGGTACAGATACGCAGTATTTT. The full variable domain, with the rest looked up from reference TRBV5-1 and TRBJ2-3, is KAGVTQTPRYLIKTRGQQVTLSCSPISGHRSVSWYQQTPGQGLQFLFEYFSETQRNKGNFPGRFSGRQFSNSRSEMNVSTLELGDSALYLCASSEDRGTDTQYFGPGTRLTVL.

This clonotype was found many times. The germline gene is not matched at one end of the junction; a read error may be the cause. The V call is TRBV7-9, the J call TRBJ1-1, with TRBD1 matching over 7 bases. Germline CDR1 reads SEHNR; CDR2 reads FQNEAQ (reference sequence). The CDR3 is 15 residues long. The CDR3 coding sequence is TGTGCCAGCAGCATAGCCGACAGGGAGAACACTGAAGCTTTCTTT. Translated, it gives CASSIADRENTEAFF. Variable domain in full (rest from reference TRBV7-9 and TRBJ1-1): DTGVSQNPRHKITKRGQNVTFRCDPISEHNRLYWYRQTLGQGPEFLTYFQNEAQLEKSRLLSDRFSAERPKGSFSTLEIQRTEQGDSAMYLCASSIADRENTEAFFGQGTRLTVV.

There are many counts of this clonotype. V is TRBV12-3 or TRBV12-4 and J is TRBJ2-3, with 10 bases aligning to TRBD2. The CDR3 is 16 residues long. The J segment lost 4 bases and the V segment lost 4 bases, leaving 8 bases of the junction unmatched. The CDR3 loop is CASSSLAGAGADTQYF. The CDR3 DNA follows: TGTGCCAGCAGTTCCCTAGCGGGGGCCGGGGCAGATACGCAGTATTTT.

This clonotype was observed at least ten times. The chain is built from TRBV5-1 and TRBJ2-1, with 11 nucleotides matching TRBD2. This CDR3 is 16 amino acids long. The J segment lost 6 bases and the V segment lost 0 bases, leaving 5 bases of the junction unmatched. CDR1 and CDR2 from the germline V gene are SGHRS and YFSETQ. The CDR3 DNA reads TGCGCCAGCAGCTTGGCTCTAGCGGGGGGTCCCAATGAGCAGTTCTTC. It translates to CASSLALAGGPNEQFF.

The gene calls are TRBV5-1 and TRBJ2-1; 10 bases match TRBD1. CDR1 and CDR2 from the germline V gene are SGHRS and YFSETQ. Trimming at V came to 0 bases and at J to 5 bases, leaving 2 bases not matched to a gene. The CDR3 covers 15 residues. CDR3 nucleotide sequence: TGCGCCAGCAGCTTGGGGGGGACAGGGGACAATGAGCAGTTCTTC. As protein: CASSLGGTGDNEQFF. The full variable domain, in which reference TRBV5-1 and TRBJ2-1 provide the parts outside the CDR3, is KAGVTQTPRYLIKTRGQQVTLSCSPISGHRSVSWYQQTPGQGLQFLFEYFSETQRNKGNFPGRFSGRQFSNSRSEMNVSTLELGDSALYLCASSLGGTGDNEQFFGPGTRLTVL.

This clonotype came up once. The V call is TRBV18, the J call TRBJ2-1; 10 positions match TRBD2. This CDR3 has 16 residues. CDR1 and CDR2 from the germline V gene are KGHSH and LQKENI. V shed 0 bases and J 3 bases; nucleotides not matched to a gene: 2. The CDR3 region has the DNA TGTGCCAGCTCACCACCTAGCGGGGGGATCTACAATGAGCAGTTCTTC. This gives the protein CASSPPSGGIYNEQFF.

This clonotype was detected a few times. V and J are TRBV27 and TRBJ2-2; 9 bases are shared with TRBD2. Germline trimming cut 11 bases from V and 5 bases from J; bases unmatched to any gene: 21. The CDR3 spans 18 residues. Germline CDR1 is MNHEY and CDR2 is SMNVEV (reference sequence). CDR3 sequence reads: CASRRGLREGSATGELFF. Written as DNA, the CDR3 is TGTGCCTCCCGGAGGGGGTTGCGGGAGGGCTCTGCGACCGGGGAGCTGTTTTTT.

The J gene is TRBJ1-2, the V gene TRBV7-9; 7 nucleotides align to TRBD1. The CDR3 runs 13 residues. V shed 4 bases and J 9 bases; nucleotides not matched to a gene: 8. CDR1 is SEHNR and CDR2 is FQNEAQ in the germline V gene (reference sequence). This CDR3 is CASSSERGRSYTF. The CDR3 DNA reads as TGTGCCAGCAGCTCCGAAAGGGGGCGAAGCTACACCTTC.

This clonotype came up many times. The DNA of the CDR3 is TGCAGCGTTGACGGGATTCACAATGAGCAGTTCTTC. Encoded protein: CSVDGIHNEQFF. The rearrangement links TRBV29-1 to TRBJ2-1; tentatively, D is TRBD2 (5 bases). The CDR3 sequence is 12 residues long. V gave up 3 bases and J gave up 5 bases, with 8 bases separating them. CDR1 is SQVTM, CDR2 ANQGSEA, per germline.

This clonotype was seen repeatedly, ten times or more. The chain has TRBV20-1 and TRBJ2-5; TRBD2 is a possible D gene (5 bases). Trimming removed 1 base at V and 5 bases at J, with 17 bases between. CDR3 length equals 15 residues. Germline CDR1 and CDR2: DFQATT and SNEGSKA (reference sequence). The CDR3 sequence is CSARGITHGVETQYF. The DNA of the CDR3 is TGCAGTGCTAGAGGGATAACTCACGGGGTGGAGACCCAGTACTTC.

This clonotype was recorded at least ten times. The J gene is TRBJ1-2, the V gene TRBV12-3 or TRBV12-4, with TRBD1 matching over 9 bases. This CDR3 is built from 15 residues. The V segment lost 4 bases and the J segment 8 bases; nucleotides outside the gene matches: 11. CDR3 coding DNA: TGTGCCAGCAGTTCCAGGCCGGGACAGGGTCGGGGCTACACCTTC. This encodes CASSSRPGQGRGYTF.

This clonotype was seen ten or more times. The chain recombines TRBV7-2 with TRBJ2-1, with 8 bases identical to TRBD2. In germline, CDR1 is SGHTA, CDR2 FQGNSA. J was trimmed by 7 bases and V by 5 bases; bases with no gene match: 4. The length of the CDR3 is 13 residues. Here the CDR3 reads CASSKREMNEQFF. Here the CDR3 DNA reads TGTGCCAGCAGCAAGCGGGAGATGAATGAGCAGTTCTTC.

This clonotype has a count of ten or more. The chain recombines TRBV5-6 with TRBJ1-5; D not resolved. This CDR3 is 15 amino acids long. Trimming pared 4 bases from V and 6 bases from J, leaving 17 bases between. CDR1 SGHDT and CDR2 YYEEEE come from the germline V gene. CDR3 sequence reads: CASSQNGLLSQPQHF. The CDR3 bases are TGTGCCAGCAGCCAGAACGGACTGCTTTCTCAGCCCCAGCATTTT.

This clonotype came up many times. The chain recombines TRBV7-2 with TRBJ2-7; D is ambiguous. The V gene's germline CDR1 is SGHTA and CDR2 FQGNSA. CDR3 length equals 13 residues. V lost 1 base and J 3 bases, leaving 7 bases between the germline ends. The CDR3 protein is CASSLEPDYEQYF. DNA for the CDR3: TGTGCCAGCAGCTTAGAACCTGACTACGAGCAGTACTTC.

V usage is TRBV7-9 and J usage is TRBJ2-2; 9 bases agree with TRBD1. CDR3 length equals 15 residues. Germline loops: CDR1 SEHNR, CDR2 FQNEAQ (reference sequence). V lost 11 bases and J lost 3; bases outside the gene matches: 10. The CDR3 DNA reads TGTGCCGGAGGGAGTGGGACAGGGCACACCGGGGAGCTGTTTTTT. Protein: CAGGSGTGHTGELFF.